This T cell receptor (beta chain) is drawn from a study of cytomegalovirus exposure and HLA in healthy donors. Germline V gene data show CDR1 as SGHRS and CDR2 as YFSETQ. Losses at the gene ends were 2 bases for V and 3 bases for J; bases not matched to a gene: 4. The CDR3 sequence is 15 residues long. As regards this clone: Its antigen remains unknown.

This PCR relied on a set of 60 Vbeta primers and 13 Jbeta primers. Clones were read by immunoSEQ multiplex PCR, and TCRdb kept only the in-frame ones, dropping some. The sample includes approximately 50,000 clones. Study-wide points: Highest at DRB1 and lowest at HLA-C, TCR association rates differed among HLA loci in a later analysis. Through in vitro validation, three CMV-associated chains were shown to be specific for CMV antigens.

The receptor comes from a man younger than 30 in good health and CMV-seropositive. Sequencing was performed on PBMCs. This chain connects TRBV5-1 to TRBJ2-1; 8 bases map to TRBD1. The DNA of the CDR3 is TGCGCCAGCAGCTTCGGACAGGGTGGCTACAATGAGCAGTTCTTC. It yields the protein CASSFGQGGYNEQFF.